The 12 T cell receptor beta chains below were found in one sample sequenced in a study of beta chain features in type 1 diabetes. Expressed TCRB transcripts were sequenced after all isolated RNA was converted to cDNA. The table came from immunoSEQ multiplex PCR; TCRdb's copy has only in-frame clones and leaves some out. The sample carries some 150,000 clones, under 60% recorded once. Sequencing input: Tregs from blood. The receptors originated from a man aged 18 to 30 in good health.

The chain uses TRBV7-2 and TRBJ2-7, with TRBD1 as a possible D gene (5 bases). The germline V and J ends were trimmed by 5 bases and 3 bases, with 11 bases remaining between them. The CDR3 has 13 amino acids. The germline V gene has CDR1 SGHTA and CDR2 FQGNSA. The CDR3 DNA follows: TGTGCCAGCAGCCCCCGGACATTCTACGAGCAGTACTTC. This gives the protein CASSPRTFYEQYF. Variable domain in full (rest from reference TRBV7-2 and TRBJ2-7): GAGVSQSPSNKVTEKGKDVELRCDPISGHTALYWYRQSLGQGLEFLIYFQGNSAPDKSGLPSDRFSAERTGGSVSTLTIQRTQQEDSAVYLCASSPRTFYEQYFGPGTRLTVT.

The chain is built from TRBV19 and TRBJ1-1, with D uncertain. The CDR3 runs to 14 residues. The germline V gene has CDR1 LNHDA and CDR2 SQIVND (reference sequence). The V gene lost 2 bases and the J gene lost 4 bases, with 11 bases spanning the gap. CDR3 sequence (DNA): TGTGCCAGTAGTATATCCCCAGGCACCACTGAAGCTTTCTTT. Translation gives CASSISPGTTEAFF.

The rearrangement uses TRBV27 and TRBJ2-7; D may be TRBD1 (6 bases). Germline-derived CDR1 and CDR2 are MNHEY and SMNVEV (reference sequence). V was cut by 5 bases and J by 3 bases, with 11 bases left in between. This CDR3 has 13 amino acids. As DNA, the CDR3 is TGTGCCAGCAGTCTCGACAGGAGCTACGAGCAGTACTTC. Residues: CASSLDRSYEQYF.

Only one count was recorded for this clone. The chain recombines TRBV6-1 with TRBJ1-1; the D gene is possibly TRBD1 (5 bases). Germline V gene data show CDR1 as MNHNS and CDR2 as SASEGT. Trimming left V 6 bases short and J 1 base short, with 15 bases between. This CDR3 is built from 15 residues. Written as DNA, the CDR3 is TGTGCCAGCAGCCTTGTATGGGGCGAGAACACTGAAGCTTTCTTT. Residues: CASSLVWGENTEAFF.

The chain recombines TRBV9 with TRBJ2-3, with D tentatively TRBD2 (5 bases). The length of the CDR3 is 15 residues. V was shortened by 1 base and J by 0 bases, with 9 bases between the two germline ends. The germline V gene encodes CDR1 SGDLS and CDR2 YYNGEE. The CDR3 is CASSVPRGSTDTQYF. The CDR3 DNA follows: TGTGCCAGCAGCGTACCCCGGGGTAGCACAGATACGCAGTATTTT.

Only a few counts were recorded for this clone. The chain uses TRBV7-2 and TRBJ2-6; possibly TRBD1 for D (5 bases). The ends were cut back, 5 bases at V and 0 bases at J, with 8 bases in the middle. The CDR3 length is 15 residues. Per germline, CDR1 SGHTA and CDR2 FQGNSA. The CDR3 loop reads CASSVDSSGANVLTF. The CDR3 DNA sequence: TGTGCCAGCAGCGTAGACAGCTCTGGGGCCAACGTCCTGACTTTC.

This chain joins TRBV7-9 and TRBJ1-2; 8 positions agree with TRBD1. V dropped 0 bases and J dropped 5; count of bases not matched to a gene: 11. Germline V gene lookup returns CDR1 SEHNR and CDR2 FQNEAQ (reference sequence). The CDR3 runs 17 residues. Here the CDR3 DNA reads TGTGCCAGCAGCTTAGCACGGGGACAGGCTCATCATTATGGCTACACCTTC. It yields the protein CASSLARGQAHHYGYTF.

The V call is TRBV28, the J call TRBJ2-7, with D possibly TRBD2 on 5 matching bases. Germline V gene sequence: CDR1 MDHEN, CDR2 SYDVKM. Deletions cut 2 bases from V and 4 bases from J, with 12 bases between. The CDR3 loop spans 14 amino acids. CDR3 region: CASSLPGLGYEQYF. CDR3 in DNA: TGTGCCAGCAGTTTACCGGGATTAGGGTACGAGCAGTACTTC.

In its sample, this clone was seen a few times. At one end the junction does not follow the germline gene, possibly because of a read error. The chain couples TRBV7-8 to TRBJ2-1; TRBD2 agrees at 10 bases. This CDR3 has 16 residues. Per the germline V gene, CDR1 is SGHVS and CDR2 is FQNEAQ. CDR3 region: CATSPSGPSGGNEQFF. The CDR3 region has the DNA TGTGCCACCAGCCCTAGTGGGCCTAGCGGGGGCAATGAGCAGTTCTTC.

The chain carries TRBV27 and TRBJ2-7; 10 nucleotides line up with TRBD1. V lost 6 bases, J lost 7 bases, and 6 bases stayed unmatched. The germline V gene encodes CDR1 MNHEY and CDR2 SMNVEV (reference sequence). There are 13 residues in the CDR3. Here the CDR3 reads CASRRQGADEQYF. CDR3 coding DNA: TGTGCCAGCAGGAGACAGGGGGCTGATGAGCAGTACTTC.

This clone was counted a single time. The rearrangement joins TRBV18 to TRBJ2-7; 7 nucleotides align to TRBD1. The CDR3 consists of 14 residues. After removal of 3 bases from V and 2 bases from J, the junction contained 4 bases not matched to a gene. Germline CDR1 reads KGHSH; CDR2 reads LQKENI. The CDR3 loop is CASSPGTEAYEQYF. For the CDR3, the DNA is TGTGCCAGCTCACCTGGGACAGAAGCCTACGAGCAGTACTTC.

J is TRBJ2-6 and V is TRBV29-1; TRBD1 matches at 7 bases. After removal of 7 bases from V and 2 bases from J, the junction contained 5 bases not matched to a gene. The CDR3 length is 14 residues. Germline values: CDR1 SQVTM, CDR2 ANQGSEA. CDR3 amino acids: CSAGDRAGANVLTF. CDR3 nucleotides: TGCAGCGCTGGAGACAGGGCTGGGGCCAACGTCCTGACTTTC.